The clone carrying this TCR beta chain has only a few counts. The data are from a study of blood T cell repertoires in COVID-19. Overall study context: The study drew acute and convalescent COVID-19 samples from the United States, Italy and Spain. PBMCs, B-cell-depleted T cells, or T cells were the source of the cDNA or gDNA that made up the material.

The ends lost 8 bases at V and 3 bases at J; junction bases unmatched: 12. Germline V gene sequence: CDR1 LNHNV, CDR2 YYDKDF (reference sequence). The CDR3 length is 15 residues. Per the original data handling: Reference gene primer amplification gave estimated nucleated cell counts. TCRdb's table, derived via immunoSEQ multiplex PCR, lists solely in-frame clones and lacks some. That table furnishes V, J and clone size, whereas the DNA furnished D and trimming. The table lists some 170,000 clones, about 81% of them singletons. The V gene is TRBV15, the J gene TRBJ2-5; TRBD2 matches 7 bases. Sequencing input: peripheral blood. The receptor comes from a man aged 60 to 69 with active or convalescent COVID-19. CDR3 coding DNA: TGTGCCACCGCCCTGAGCGGGGACCGAAAAGAGACCCAGTACTTC. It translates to CATALSGDRKETQYF.